The 22 T cell receptor beta chains below were found in one sample sequenced in a study of T cell repertoires in cytomegalovirus infection. TCRdb reprocessed the reads via MiXCR and lists one record per CDR3 protein. The data contain about a million distinct CDR3 sequences, 30% to 40% of them singletons. These receptors lack a known antigen. This specimen consisted of cultured CD8+ T cells from PBMCs, obtained from culture after CMV antigen stimulation. All receptors derive from a human donor in good health (CMV status not recorded). Some clones in this sample may be carry-over from other donors' samples.

This clonotype was found a few times. This chain uses TRBV7-6 with TRBJ2-4; 9 nucleotides match TRBD2. Unmatched junction bases numbered 3, after V lost 4 bases and J lost 8 bases. This CDR3 is 13 amino acids long. Germline loops: CDR1 SGHVS, CDR2 FNYEAQ. CDR3 loop: CASSYSGGDIQYF. For the CDR3, the DNA is TGTGCCAGCAGCTATAGCGGGGGTGACATTCAGTACTTC.

This chain connects TRBV5-6 to TRBJ2-3; 7 nucleotides match TRBD1. CDR1 is SGHDT and CDR2 is YYEEEE in the germline V gene. This CDR3 region has 17 residues. The junction had 11 bases not matched to a gene; V was cut back by 0 bases and J by 4 bases. The CDR3 loop is CASSLAPTGLQADTQYF. DNA of the CDR3: TGTGCCAGCAGCTTGGCCCCGACAGGGTTGCAGGCAGATACGCAGTATTTT.

The genes are TRBV6-2 or TRBV6-3 and TRBJ2-3; D might be TRBD1 (6 bases). V gave up 5 bases and J gave up 2 bases, with 17 bases separating them. This CDR3 spans 16 amino acids. Germline-derived CDR1 and CDR2 are MNHEY and SVGEGT. CDR3 loop: CASSTWTETPTDTQYF. For the CDR3, the DNA is TGTGCCAGCAGTACCTGGACAGAGACACCCACAGATACGCAGTATTTT.

Many counts were recorded for this clonotype. This chain uses TRBV7-4 with TRBJ1-1; no reliable D call. CDR3 length: 11 amino acids. Trimming left V 5 bases short and J 7 bases short, with 8 bases between. Germline CDR1 is SGHVT and CDR2 is SQSDAQ. For the CDR3, the DNA is TGTGCCAGCAGCCCCCGGGGTGAAGCTTTCTTT. This codes for CASSPRGEAFF.

The chain recombines TRBV7-9 with TRBJ2-7; 7 bases match TRBD2. Germline V gene data show CDR1 as SEHNR and CDR2 as FQNEAQ (reference sequence). With 5 bases clipped from V and 6 bases from J, the junction kept 7 bases outside the gene matches. The CDR3 spans 13 residues. CDR3 sequence: CASSLASGVEQYF. The DNA for the CDR3 is TGTGCCAGCAGCCTCGCGAGCGGGGTCGAGCAGTACTTC.

This clonotype has only a few counts. The gene calls are TRBV15 and TRBJ1-2; 7 bases are shared with TRBD1. The germline CDR1 and CDR2 sequences are LNHNV and YYDKDF (reference sequence). Germline trimming cut 3 bases from V and 8 bases from J; bases unmatched to any gene: 18. CDR3 length: 17 residues. The CDR3 coding sequence is TGTGCCACCAGCAGGTGGGGAGAGGGGGCTCGTGTGGGAGGCTACACCTTC. It yields the protein CATSRWGEGARVGGYTF.

This clonotype was seen a handful of times. The chain is built from TRBV27 and TRBJ2-7; possible D gene TRBD2, 5 bases. Between the trimmed V and J ends, which lost 2 bases and 5 bases, there was a span of 13 bases. The CDR3 sequence is 14 residues long. Germline V gene data show CDR1 as MNHEY and CDR2 as SMNVEV (reference sequence). The CDR3 spells CASSLGGRTDEQYF. Written as DNA, the CDR3 is TGTGCCAGCAGTTTAGGCGGGCGGACCGACGAGCAGTACTTC.

The chain joins TRBV23-1 to TRBJ2-3; tentative D call: TRBD1 (6 bases). TRBV23-1 has ORF status, its function being uncertain. This CDR3 contains 15 residues. V was trimmed by 4 bases and J by 2 bases, leaving 13 bases between them. The CDR3 protein is CASSPRDTPTDTQYF. The CDR3, as DNA: TGCGCCAGCAGTCCAAGGGACACTCCCACAGATACGCAGTATTTT.

The V gene is TRBV10-1, the J gene TRBJ2-3; TRBD1 agrees at 7 bases. The J segment lost 2 bases and the V segment lost 2 bases, leaving 7 bases of the junction unmatched. The CDR3 is made up of 16 amino acids. The germline gives CDR1 WNHNN, CDR2 SYGVQD (reference sequence). CDR3 sequence: CASSERTGLTTDTQYF. CDR3 coding DNA: TGCGCCAGCAGTGAGCGGACAGGACTTACCACAGATACGCAGTATTTT.

The rearrangement joins TRBV15 to TRBJ2-7; 8 bases are shared with TRBD2. This CDR3 is built from 14 residues. CDR1 and CDR2 (germline): LNHNV, YYDKDF (reference sequence). The ends lost 2 bases at V and 2 bases at J; junction bases unmatched: 2. The CDR3 DNA sequence: TGTGCCACCAGCAGACGGACTAGCACCTACGAGCAGTACTTC. Encoded protein: CATSRRTSTYEQYF.

As to this clonotype: A read error may produce the germline difference seen at one junction end. The V gene is TRBV5-1, the J gene TRBJ2-5; D is ambiguous. The CDR3 length is 15 residues. Germline V gene data show CDR1 as SGHRS and CDR2 as YFSETQ. CDR3 region: CASSLEMRYQETQYF. The CDR3 DNA reads as TGCGCCAGTAGCTTGGAAATGAGGTACCAAGAGACCCAGTACTTC.

This clonotype was seen a handful of times. V is TRBV7-9 and J is TRBJ2-7, with D possibly matching TRBD1 (5 bases). The V and J ends lost 7 bases and 3 bases respectively, with 19 bases between them. CDR3 length: 15 amino acids. Germline assignment: CDR1 SEHNR and CDR2 FQNEAQ (reference sequence). The CDR3 coding sequence is TGTGCCAGCACCCCGAAAGGGGCCAGCAACTACGAGCAGTACTTC. Translating it yields CASTPKGASNYEQYF.

A note on this clonotype: A clone one base away is much larger, so this may be a read error. The chain recombines TRBV7-8 with TRBJ1-1; a weak D match, TRBD1 (5 bases). V dropped 3 bases and J dropped 10 bases, with 21 bases sitting between them. CDR3 length: 15 residues. Germline CDR1 reads SGHVS; CDR2 reads FQNEAQ. CDR3 in amino acids: CASSLDIRSFGGAFF. DNA of the CDR3: TGTGCCAGCAGCTTGGATATTAGGTCGTTCGGGGGAGCTTTCTTT. Variable domain in full (rest from reference TRBV7-8 and TRBJ1-1): GAGVSQSPRYKVAKRGQDVALRCDPISGHVSLFWYQQALGQGPEFLTYFQNEAQLDKSGLPSDRFFAERPEGSVSTLKIQRTQQEDSAVYLCASSLDIRSFGGAFFGQGTRLTVV.

This chain uses TRBV9 with TRBJ2-7, with 9 bases fitting TRBD2. The CDR3 loop spans 15 amino acids. V trimming: 2 bases; J trimming: 1 base; junction bases outside the gene matches: 4. Germline assignment: CDR1 SGDLS and CDR2 YYNGEE. The CDR3 nucleotides read TGTGCCAGCAGCGTTAGCGGGGGTTCATCCTACGAGCAGTACTTC. Translating gives CASSVSGGSSYEQYF.

The chain couples TRBV19 to TRBJ2-3; 11 bases are shared with TRBD1. The ends lost 4 bases at V and 4 bases at J; junction bases unmatched: 7. This CDR3 region has 16 residues. Germline loops: CDR1 LNHDA, CDR2 SQIVND (reference sequence). The CDR3 region is CASSTPGTGGSDTQYF. The DNA of the CDR3 is TGTGCCAGTAGTACTCCCGGGACAGGGGGGTCAGATACGCAGTATTTT.

Only a few counts were recorded for this clonotype. The rearrangement links TRBV7-9 to TRBJ2-1; unclear D gene. Germline CDR1 reads SEHNR; CDR2 reads FQNEAQ (reference sequence). The CDR3 has 13 residues. Between the trimmed V and J ends, which lost 5 bases and 10 bases, there was a span of 15 bases. CDR3 protein: CASSPHSPLEQFF. DNA for the CDR3: TGTGCCAGCAGCCCTCATAGTCCTTTGGAGCAGTTCTTC.

The J gene is TRBJ2-7, the V gene TRBV10-3; D possibly corresponds to TRBD1 (6 bases). The CDR3 is made up of 14 amino acids. Germline V CDR1 and CDR2: ENHRY, SYGVKD. V was clipped by 2 bases and J by 3 bases, with 11 bases between them. CDR3 nucleotide sequence: TGTGCCATCAGTGAGAGGCAGGGGAGCTACGAGCAGTACTTC. Residues: CAISERQGSYEQYF.

This clonotype appeared once. Germline and junction disagree at one end, which may indicate a read error. This sequence joins TRBV7-6 and TRBJ1-5; TRBD1 agrees at 8 bases. Per the germline V gene, CDR1 is SGHVS and CDR2 is FNYEAQ. The CDR3 totals 17 residues. For the CDR3, the DNA is TGTGCTAGCAGCTTGACGACAGGGGATTATAGCAATCAGCCCCAGCATTTT. It specifies CASSLTTGDYSNQPQHF.

The V and J genes are TRBV19 and TRBJ1-1, with TRBD1 matching over 9 bases. This CDR3 region has 15 residues. J gave up 8 bases and V 3 bases, and 10 bases lay outside the gene matches. Germline CDR1 LNHDA, CDR2 SQIVND (reference sequence). This CDR3 reads CASSIILGQGAEAFF. The CDR3 DNA reads as TGTGCCAGTAGTATTATCCTGGGACAGGGAGCCGAAGCTTTCTTT. Variable domain in full (rest from reference TRBV19 and TRBJ1-1): DGGITQSPKYLFRKEGQNVTLSCEQNLNHDAMYWYRQDPGQGLRLIYYSQIVNDFQKGDIAEGYSVSREKKESFPLTVTSAQKNPTAFYLCASSIILGQGAEAFFGQGTRLTVV.

The genes are TRBV6-2 or TRBV6-3 and TRBJ1-1; D may be TRBD1 (5 bases). The CDR3 contains 13 residues. V gave up 6 bases and J gave up 0 bases, with 8 bases separating them. In germline, CDR1 is MNHEY, CDR2 SVGEGT. The CDR3 is CASSGTLNTEAFF. The CDR3 DNA is TGTGCCAGCAGCGGGACCTTGAACACTGAAGCTTTCTTT.

V and J are TRBV25-1 and TRBJ1-1; D gene unclear. CDR3 length equals 13 residues. Germline V gene lookup returns CDR1 MGHDK and CDR2 SYGVNS. Trimming shortened V by 2 bases and J by 8 bases, and 12 bases separated the two germline ends. DNA for the CDR3: TGTGCCAGCAGTGAACGCGTGAGGGCAGAAGCTTTCTTT. It codes for CASSERVRAEAFF.

On this clonotype: This sequence may be a read error, since a much larger clone differs from it by one base. V and J are TRBV10-3 and TRBJ2-3, with D possibly matching TRBD2 (5 bases). Germline assignment: CDR1 ENHRY and CDR2 SYGVKD. The CDR3 is 15 amino acids. Trimming removed 8 bases at V and 5 bases at J, with 20 bases between. The CDR3 protein is CAIRTKSEGQDTQYF. DNA for the CDR3: TGTGCCATCCGAACCAAGAGCGAGGGCCAAGATACGCAGTATTTT.